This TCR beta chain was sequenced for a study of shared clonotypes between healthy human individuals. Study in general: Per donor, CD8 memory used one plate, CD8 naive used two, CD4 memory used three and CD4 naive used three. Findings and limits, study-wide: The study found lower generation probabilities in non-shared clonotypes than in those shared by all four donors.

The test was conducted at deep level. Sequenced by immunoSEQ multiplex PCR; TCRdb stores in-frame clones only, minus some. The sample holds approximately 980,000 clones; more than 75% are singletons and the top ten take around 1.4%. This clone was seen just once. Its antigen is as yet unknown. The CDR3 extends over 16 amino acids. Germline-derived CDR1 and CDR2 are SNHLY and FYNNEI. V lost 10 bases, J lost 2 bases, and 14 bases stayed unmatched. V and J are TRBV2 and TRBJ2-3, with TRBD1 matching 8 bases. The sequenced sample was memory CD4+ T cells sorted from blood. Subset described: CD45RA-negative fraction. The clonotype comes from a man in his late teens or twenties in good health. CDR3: CATDNSPGGVTDTQYF. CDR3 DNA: TGTGCCACAGATAACTCGCCAGGGGGCGTCACAGATACGCAGTATTTT.